This note documents a single T cell receptor (beta chain) sequence. Its antigen is not known. This sample was included in a study of T cell responses to AZD1222 COVID-19 vaccine. Some clones are missing from TCRdb's copy, which holds only in-frame ones; the method was immunoSEQ multiplex PCR. The table lists approximately 110,000 clones, around 90% of them singletons, with roughly 4.4% in the top ten. Regarding the study as a whole: Spike as a whole was targeted by vaccine-associated CD4 TCRs, dominant at 160-218 and 743-854.

The CDR3 loop spans 16 amino acids. CDR1 LGHDT and CDR2 YNNKEL come from the germline V gene (reference sequence). V lost 5 bases to trimming and J lost 2 bases, with 18 bases between them. The sequenced sample was peripheral blood, obtained on day 0 of AZD1222 vaccination. The sequence was obtained from an adult in good health. The chain employs TRBV3-1 (or the pseudogene TRBV3-2) and TRBJ1-2; D is perhaps TRBD1 (5 bases). CDR3 nucleotides: TGTGCCAGCAGCGGTGGGACCCAGACCGGGAACTATGGCTACACCTTC. Translation: CASSGGTQTGNYGYTF.